The following is a T cell receptor beta chain sequence with its context. Its specificity is unknown. The authors extracted RNA and reverse transcribed it into cDNA as the sequencing template. Libraries were prepared by immunoSEQ multiplex PCR; TCRdb keeps only in-frame clonotypes and omits some of them. The sample has some 210,000 clones; about 60% are singletons. V lost 0 bases and J 3 bases, leaving 7 bases between the germline ends. This CDR3 has 14 amino acids. The germline V gene encodes CDR1 LGHNA and CDR2 YNFKEQ. The source of the sample is a study of CD8+ T cells in alopecia areata. Across the study: Those treated were given oral tofacitinib at 5 to 10 mg twice daily.

Findings of the study overall: Scalp sequencing captures resident alphabeta T cells of normal skin too.

Alopecia areata patients provided lesional scalp punch biopsies and peripheral blood, both collected for the study. The sequencing used CD4+ T cells sorted from blood, collected at week 0. The chain links TRBV4-2 to TRBJ2-3; D gene unclear. This sequence was found in a human donor with alopecia areata. CDR3 loop: CASSQDTETDTQYF. The CDR3 DNA follows: TGTGCCAGCAGCCAAGATACAGAGACAGATACGCAGTATTTT.